These 21 T cell receptor beta chains share one sample of origin, sequenced in a study of vaccination and CD4 T cells after COVID-19. Treatment described: roughly ten-day PBMC culture with coronavirus spike peptide pools or control peptides (ViraFEST assay). For these TCRs, the target antigens are not known. Cultured CD4+ T-cell DNA underwent Oncomine TCR Beta short-read sequencing. From the PCR reads, TCRdb called clonotypes with MiXCR, one entry per CDR3 protein. The repertoire has around 5,000 distinct CDR3 sequences, over 65% of them found once; the top ten carry under 20%. Sequences were obtained from CD4+ T cells from blood, cultured in vitro. These receptors all stem from a human donor who had recovered from COVID-19.

In nucleotides, the CDR3 is TGTGCCACCAGCAGCTGGGGAACGTACGAGCAGTACTTC. Translated, it gives CATSSWGTYEQYF. This chain connects TRBV15 to TRBJ2-7; D not certain. Germline assignment: CDR1 LNHNV and CDR2 YYDKDF (reference sequence). With 3 bases removed from V and 4 bases from J, the gap between germline ends came to 10 bases. The CDR3 runs 13 residues.

With respect to this clonotype: One base separates it from a far larger clone, so it is likely a read error. The gene calls are TRBV19 and TRBJ2-7, with D perhaps TRBD1 or TRBD2 (5 bases each). The CDR3 is 15 residues long. V lost 6 bases and J 10 bases, leaving 25 bases between the germline ends. Looked up from germline, CDR1 is LNHDA and CDR2 is SQIVND (reference sequence). The CDR3 DNA follows: TGTGCCAGTAGACCCGCGTCCAGGGCCGGGGAGATCCAGTACTTC. Its translation is CASRPASRAGEIQYF. Using reference TRBV19 and TRBJ2-7 for the parts outside the CDR3, the full variable domain is DGGITQSPKYLFRKEGQNVTLSCEQNLNHDAMYWYRQDPGQGLRLIYYSQIVNDFQKGDIAEGYSVSREKKESFPLTVTSAQKNPTAFYLCASRPASRAGEIQYFGPGTRLTVT.

This clonotype was picked up a small number of times. This chain links TRBV6-1 with TRBJ1-5; TRBD1 might be the D (6 bases). The germline CDR1 and CDR2 sequences are MNHNS and SASEGT. Trimming removed 5 bases from V and 0 bases from J, with 23 bases in between. This CDR3 has 19 residues. CDR3 residues: CASSQDSPGRGYSNQPQHF. CDR3 nucleotide sequence: TGTGCCAGCAGTCAGGACAGTCCGGGGAGGGGCTATAGCAATCAGCCCCAGCATTTT.

The gene calls are TRBV18 and TRBJ2-7; D is undetermined. Trimming cost V 6 bases and J 2 bases, with 5 bases left between them. CDR1 and CDR2 (germline): KGHSH, LQKENI. The CDR3 runs to 11 residues. The CDR3 DNA sequence: TGTGCCAGCTCGCCAGCCTACGAGCAGTACTTC. Translation: CASSPAYEQYF. Supplemented by reference TRBV18 and TRBJ2-7, the full variable domain reads NAGVMQNPRHLVRRRGQEARLRCSPMKGHSHVYWYRQLPEEGLKFMVYLQKENIIDESGMPKERFSAEFPKEGPSILRIQQVVRGDSAAYFCASSPAYEQYFGPGTRLTVT.

The chain employs TRBV7-9 and TRBJ1-1, with 8 nucleotides matching TRBD1. In germline, CDR1 is SEHNR, CDR2 FQNEAQ (reference sequence). V lost 4 bases, J lost 6 bases, and 4 bases stayed unmatched. This CDR3 region has 13 residues. In nucleotides, the CDR3 is TGTGCCAGCAGCTCCTCAGGGGGCGCTGAAGCTTTCTTT. It translates to CASSSSGGAEAFF.

The V call is TRBV9, the J call TRBJ2-3; a possible D gene is TRBD1 (5 bases). Deletions cut 4 bases from V and 6 bases from J, with 18 bases between. There are 15 residues in the CDR3. The germline gives CDR1 SGDLS, CDR2 YYNGEE. The DNA of the CDR3 is TGTGCCAGCAGCCTTAGGGATAGGGGCCCCGATACGCAGTATTTT. Its translation: CASSLRDRGPDTQYF.

This clonotype was counted a single time. The chain carries TRBV19 and TRBJ2-6; D uncertain. The CDR3 consists of 13 residues. Germline loops: CDR1 LNHDA, CDR2 SQIVND (reference sequence). CDR3 residues: CGSSSSGANVLTF. The CDR3 DNA reads as TGTGGATCCAGTTCCTCTGGGGCCAACGTCCTGACTTTC.

The rearrangement joins TRBV28 to TRBJ1-5; 9 bases match TRBD1. CDR3 size: 13 residues. Germline V gene lookup returns CDR1 MDHEN and CDR2 SYDVKM. J gave up 16 bases and V 6 bases, and 13 bases lay outside the gene matches. CDR3 sequence (DNA): TGTGCCAGCAGATCATCCCGGGACAGGGCGGAACATTTT. Protein sequence: CASRSSRDRAEHF.

V is TRBV6-1 and J is TRBJ2-7; 9 bases are a match to TRBD1. The V segment lost 10 bases and the J segment 0 bases; nucleotides outside the gene matches: 16. There are 17 residues in the CDR3. Germline V lookup: CDR1 MNHNS, CDR2 SASEGT. This CDR3 reads CAISASAGQGNSYEQYF. In nucleotides, the CDR3 is TGTGCCATCAGCGCCTCCGCGGGACAGGGAAACTCCTACGAGCAGTACTTC.

The CDR3 protein is CASRKDRVNYGYTF. CDR3 in DNA: TGTGCCAGCAGAAAGGACAGGGTTAATTATGGCTACACCTTC. The chain uses TRBV6-1 and TRBJ1-2; 8 nucleotides agree with TRBD1. The CDR3 is 14 residues long. Germline CDR1 MNHNS, CDR2 SASEGT. V lost 6 bases to trimming and J lost 5 bases; unmatched junction nucleotides: 8.

This clonotype has only one observation. The CDR3 protein is CSAWGGQGTIEAFF. For the CDR3, the DNA is TGCAGTGCTTGGGGGGGACAGGGAACGATTGAAGCTTTCTTT. V gene TRBV20-1 combines with J gene TRBJ1-1, with TRBD1 matching over 9 bases. Per the germline V gene, CDR1 is DFQATT and CDR2 is SNEGSKA (reference sequence). The ends lost 5 bases at V and 7 bases at J; junction bases unmatched: 11. There are 14 residues in the CDR3.

The J gene is TRBJ2-7, the V gene TRBV20-1; D possibly corresponds to TRBD2 (6 bases). There are 14 residues in the CDR3. Germline values: CDR1 DFQATT, CDR2 SNEGSKA (reference sequence). The ends were cut back, 1 base at V and 0 bases at J, with 10 bases in the middle. CDR3 protein: CSARVGTLSYEQYF. The CDR3 DNA follows: TGCAGTGCTAGAGTAGGGACTCTCTCCTACGAGCAGTACTTC.

The chain couples TRBV6-4 to TRBJ1-1; no reliable D call. The CDR3 loop spans 13 amino acids. Germline V lookup: CDR1 MRHNA, CDR2 SNTAGT. With 4 bases removed from V and 1 base from J, the gap between germline ends came to 7 bases. The CDR3 spells CASSVAANTEAFF. In nucleotides, the CDR3 is TGTGCCAGCAGTGTGGCGGCGAACACTGAAGCTTTCTTT.

The chain links TRBV7-3 to TRBJ1-2; D uncertain. Germline V gene data show CDR1 as SGHTA and CDR2 as FQGTGA. CDR3 size: 12 residues. With 6 bases removed from V and 4 bases from J, the gap between germline ends came to 9 bases. CDR3 nucleotide sequence: TGTGCCAGCAGGGCCGAAGGCTATGGCTACACCTTC. Encoded protein: CASRAEGYGYTF.

A remark on this clonotype: Compared with germline, one end of the junction differs, possibly owing to a read error. This chain links TRBV6-1 with TRBJ1-1, with a possible D match to TRBD1 (5 bases). Germline V gene data show CDR1 as MNHNS and CDR2 as SASEGT. The length of the CDR3 is 12 residues. The CDR3 bases are TGTGCCAGCAGTCTCGGGGGGACTGAAACTTTCTTT. This codes for CASSLGGTETFF.

This chain uses TRBV19 with TRBJ2-3; D may be TRBD2 (6 bases). V was cut by 5 bases and J by 2 bases, with 17 bases left in between. This CDR3 comprises 16 residues. CDR1 LNHDA and CDR2 SQIVND come from the germline V gene (reference sequence). CDR3: CASSPPWRGITDTQYF. The CDR3 nucleotides read TGTGCCAGTAGTCCCCCTTGGCGGGGTATCACAGATACGCAGTATTTT.

CDR3 nucleotides: TGTGCCAGCAGCCCGAGGGGGATCGGCAAAAACATTCAGTACTTC. Translation: CASSPRGIGKNIQYF. The gene calls are TRBV7-2 and TRBJ2-4; the D gene is possibly TRBD1 (6 bases). Between the trimmed V and J ends, which lost 5 bases and 3 bases, there was a span of 14 bases. CDR1 and CDR2 from the germline V gene are SGHTA and FQGNSA. The CDR3 loop spans 15 amino acids.

The gene calls are TRBV11-2 and TRBJ2-2; D gene unclear. There are 16 residues in the CDR3. V was clipped by 4 bases and J by 0 bases, with 12 bases between them. From germline, CDR1 is SGHAT and CDR2 FQNNGV. The CDR3 sequence is CASSSRFNANTGELFF. CDR3 in DNA: TGTGCCAGCAGCTCAAGATTCAACGCGAACACCGGGGAGCTGTTTTTT.

The V call is TRBV9, the J call TRBJ2-1; D unresolved. The CDR3 has 16 amino acids. V gave up 0 bases and J gave up 0 bases, with 10 bases separating them. Germline V gene lookup returns CDR1 SGDLS and CDR2 YYNGEE. CDR3 sequence: CASSVAVDSSYNEQFF. Here the CDR3 DNA reads TGTGCCAGCAGCGTAGCGGTCGATAGCTCCTACAATGAGCAGTTCTTC.

This clonotype was detected only a few times. DNA for the CDR3: TGTGCCAGCAGACCGGGACATCCAAACTATGGCTACACCTTC. Amino acid sequence: CASRPGHPNYGYTF. The chain couples TRBV12-3 or TRBV12-4 to TRBJ1-2; tentative D call: TRBD1 (6 bases). The CDR3 spans 14 residues. Trimming pared 6 bases from V and 2 bases from J, leaving 13 bases between.

Details on this clonotype: Sequence at one end of the junction differs from germline and may be a read error. The chain uses TRBV24-1 and TRBJ2-1, with a tentative D call TRBD1 (6 bases). Germline V gives CDR1 KGHDR, CDR2 SFDVKD. The CDR3 contains 17 residues. The CDR3 DNA follows: TGTGCCATCAGTGAGTCTTCGCAGGGGTCCTACTCCAATGAGCAGTTCTTC. Its translation: CAISESSQGSYSNEQFF.